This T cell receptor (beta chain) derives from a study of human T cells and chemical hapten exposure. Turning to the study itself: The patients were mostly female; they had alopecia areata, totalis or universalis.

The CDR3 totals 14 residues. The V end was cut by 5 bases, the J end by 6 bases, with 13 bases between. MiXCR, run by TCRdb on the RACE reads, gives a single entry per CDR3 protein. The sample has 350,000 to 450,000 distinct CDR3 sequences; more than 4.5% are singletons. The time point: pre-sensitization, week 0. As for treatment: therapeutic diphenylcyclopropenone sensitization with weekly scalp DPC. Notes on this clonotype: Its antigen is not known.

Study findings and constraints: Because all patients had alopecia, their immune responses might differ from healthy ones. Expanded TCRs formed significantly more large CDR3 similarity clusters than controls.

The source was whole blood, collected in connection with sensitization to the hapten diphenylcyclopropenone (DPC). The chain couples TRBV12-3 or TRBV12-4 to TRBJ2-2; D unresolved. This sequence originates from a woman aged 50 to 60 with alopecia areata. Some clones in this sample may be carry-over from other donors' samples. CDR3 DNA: TGTGCCAGCAGTCCACCGACCCGGGCCGGGGAGCTGTTTTTT. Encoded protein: CASSPPTRAGELFF.